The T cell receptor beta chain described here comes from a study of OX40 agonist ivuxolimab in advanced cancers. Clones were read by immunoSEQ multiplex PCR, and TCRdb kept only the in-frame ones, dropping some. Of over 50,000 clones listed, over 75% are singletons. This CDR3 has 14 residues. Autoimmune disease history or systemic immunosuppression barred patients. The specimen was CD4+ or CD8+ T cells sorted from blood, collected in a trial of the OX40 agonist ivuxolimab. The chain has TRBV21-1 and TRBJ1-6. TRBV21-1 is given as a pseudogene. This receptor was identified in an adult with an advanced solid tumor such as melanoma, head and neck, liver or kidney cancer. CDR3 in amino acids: CASSTRSLGSPLHF. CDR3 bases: TGTGCCAGCAGCACCCGGTCCCTAGGATCACCCCTCCACTTT.